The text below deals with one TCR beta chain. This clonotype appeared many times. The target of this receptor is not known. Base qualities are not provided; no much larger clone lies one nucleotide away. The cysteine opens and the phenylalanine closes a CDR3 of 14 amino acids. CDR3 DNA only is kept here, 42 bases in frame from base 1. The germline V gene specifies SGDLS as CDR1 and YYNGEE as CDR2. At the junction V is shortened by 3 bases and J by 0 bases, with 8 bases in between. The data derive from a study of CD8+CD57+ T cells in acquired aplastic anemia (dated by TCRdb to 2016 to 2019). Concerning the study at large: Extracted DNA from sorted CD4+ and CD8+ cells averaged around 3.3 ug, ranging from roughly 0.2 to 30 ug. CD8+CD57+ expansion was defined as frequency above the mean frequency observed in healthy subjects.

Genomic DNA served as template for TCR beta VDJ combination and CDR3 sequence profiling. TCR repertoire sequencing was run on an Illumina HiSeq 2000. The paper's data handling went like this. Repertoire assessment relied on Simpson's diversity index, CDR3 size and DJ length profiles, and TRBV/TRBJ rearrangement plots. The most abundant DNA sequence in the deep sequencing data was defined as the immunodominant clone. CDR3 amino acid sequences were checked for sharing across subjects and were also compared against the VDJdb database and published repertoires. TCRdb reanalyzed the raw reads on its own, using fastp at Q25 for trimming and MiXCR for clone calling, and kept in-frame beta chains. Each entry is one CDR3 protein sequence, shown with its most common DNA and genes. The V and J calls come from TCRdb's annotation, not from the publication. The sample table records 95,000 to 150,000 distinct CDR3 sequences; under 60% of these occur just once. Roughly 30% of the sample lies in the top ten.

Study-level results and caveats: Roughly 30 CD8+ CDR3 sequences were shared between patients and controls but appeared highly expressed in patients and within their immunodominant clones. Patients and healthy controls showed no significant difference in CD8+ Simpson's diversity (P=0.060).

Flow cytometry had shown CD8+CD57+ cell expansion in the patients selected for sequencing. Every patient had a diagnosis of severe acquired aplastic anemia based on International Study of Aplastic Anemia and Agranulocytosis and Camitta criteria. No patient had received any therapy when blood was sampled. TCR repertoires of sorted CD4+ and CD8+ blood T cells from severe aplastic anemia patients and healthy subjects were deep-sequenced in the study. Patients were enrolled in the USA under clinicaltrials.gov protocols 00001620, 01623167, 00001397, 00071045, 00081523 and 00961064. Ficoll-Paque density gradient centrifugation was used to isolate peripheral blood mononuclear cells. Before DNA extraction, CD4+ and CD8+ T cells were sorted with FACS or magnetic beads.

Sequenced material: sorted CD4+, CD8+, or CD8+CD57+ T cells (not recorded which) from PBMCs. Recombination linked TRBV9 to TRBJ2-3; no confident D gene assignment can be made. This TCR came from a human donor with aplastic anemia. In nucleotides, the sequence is TGTGCCAGCAGCGCCCAGTTTAGCACAGATACGCAGTATTTT. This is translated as CASSAQFSTDTQYF. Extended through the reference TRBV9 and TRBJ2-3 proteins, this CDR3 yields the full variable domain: DSGVTQTPKHLITATGQRVTLRCSPRSGDLSVYWYQQSLDQGLQFLIQYYNGEERAKGNILERFSAQQFPDLHSELNLSSLELGDSALYFCASSAQFSTDTQYFGPGTRLTVL.